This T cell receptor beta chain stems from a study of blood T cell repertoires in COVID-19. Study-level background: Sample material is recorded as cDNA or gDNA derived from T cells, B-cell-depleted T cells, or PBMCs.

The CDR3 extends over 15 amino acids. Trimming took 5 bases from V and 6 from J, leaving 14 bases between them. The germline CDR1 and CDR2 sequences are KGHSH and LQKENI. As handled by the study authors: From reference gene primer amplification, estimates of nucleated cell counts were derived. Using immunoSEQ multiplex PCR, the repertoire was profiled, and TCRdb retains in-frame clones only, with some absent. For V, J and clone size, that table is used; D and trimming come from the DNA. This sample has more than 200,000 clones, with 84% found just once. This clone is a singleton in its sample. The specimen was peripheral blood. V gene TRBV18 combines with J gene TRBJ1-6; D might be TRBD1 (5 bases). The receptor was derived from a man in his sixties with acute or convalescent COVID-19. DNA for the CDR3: TGTGCCAGCTCATCGAATCAGGGCGGTAATTCACCCCTCCACTTT. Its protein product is CASSSNQGGNSPLHF.